The 25 T cell receptor beta chains reported below all come from one sample, sequenced in a study of cytomegalovirus exposure and HLA in healthy donors. With 60 Vbeta and 13 Jbeta primers, the PCR was carried out. Using immunoSEQ multiplex PCR, the repertoire was profiled, and TCRdb retains in-frame clones only, with some absent. The sample has about 200,000 clones, approximately 82% seen once. Sequenced sample: PBMCs. These receptors all stem from a male donor in good health and CMV-seronegative.

The chain links TRBV27 to TRBJ2-7, with no clear D. Germline assignment: CDR1 MNHEY and CDR2 SMNVEV (reference sequence). This CDR3 region has 13 residues. V lost 6 bases to trimming and J lost 6 bases, with 15 bases between them. The CDR3 nucleotides are TGTGCCAGCAGCTTCAATTGGAGTGGCGAGCAGTACTTC. Translation gives CASSFNWSGEQYF.

CDR3 amino acids: CASSLGGSGTDTQYF. The CDR3 DNA follows: TGTGCCAGCAGCTTAGGCGGGAGCGGAACAGATACGCAGTATTTT. The chain uses TRBV7-2 and TRBJ2-3; 7 bases match TRBD2. The CDR3 has 15 amino acids. V dropped 1 base and J dropped 3; count of bases not matched to a gene: 4. Germline lookup yields CDR1 SGHTA and CDR2 FQGNSA.

The V and J genes are TRBV18 and TRBJ2-5; 7 bases map to TRBD2. Germline loops: CDR1 KGHSH, CDR2 LQKENI. V was pared by 3 bases and J by 2 bases, with 6 bases of the junction left unmatched. This CDR3 comprises 15 residues. CDR3 sequence: CASSPLRLAQETQYF. The CDR3 DNA is TGTGCCAGCTCACCCCTTCGACTAGCTCAAGAGACCCAGTACTTC.

Worth noting for this clone: The identical CDR3 is also encoded by other nucleotide sequences in the sample. The rearrangement uses TRBV19 and TRBJ2-7, with 8 bases identical to TRBD1. Germline values: CDR1 LNHDA, CDR2 SQIVND (reference sequence). This CDR3 is built from 11 residues. The J segment lost 3 bases and the V segment lost 8 bases, leaving 0 bases of the junction unmatched. CDR3 region: CASGQGYEQYF. The DNA for the CDR3 is TGTGCCAGTGGACAGGGCTACGAGCAGTACTTC.

V is TRBV5-1 and J is TRBJ2-1, with D possibly TRBD2 on 7 matching bases. There are 14 residues in the CDR3. V lost 0 bases and J 10 bases, leaving 14 bases between the germline ends. CDR1 SGHRS and CDR2 YFSETQ come from the germline V gene. This CDR3 reads CASSLGPRGGEQFF. DNA of the CDR3: TGCGCCAGCAGCTTGGGTCCGAGGGGGGGGGAGCAGTTCTTC.

The CDR3, as DNA: TGTGCCAGCAGCACGTTAGCGGGAATCATGACCGGGGAGCTGTTTTTT. Translating gives CASSTLAGIMTGELFF. V and J are TRBV28 and TRBJ2-2; 8 bases align to TRBD2. The CDR3 spans 16 residues. The germline V gene has CDR1 MDHEN and CDR2 SYDVKM. Trimming removed 6 bases from V and 5 bases from J; junction bases left unmatched: 11.

This chain connects TRBV7-3 to TRBJ2-2; 7 bases match TRBD2. Unmatched junction bases numbered 5, after V lost 5 bases and J lost 5 bases. The CDR3 is 14 residues long. Germline CDR1 is SGHTA and CDR2 is FQGTGA. The CDR3 region is CASSHTSDTGELFF. The CDR3 DNA is TGTGCCAGCAGCCACACTAGCGATACCGGGGAGCTGTTTTTT.

V gene TRBV25-1 combines with J gene TRBJ1-1; D gene ambiguous. Germline V CDR1 and CDR2: MGHDK, SYGVNS. Deletions cut 2 bases from V and 7 bases from J, with 17 bases between. This CDR3 spans 15 amino acids. Written as DNA, the CDR3 is TGTGCCAGCAGTGAAGAGTCCGGGGTTGGGATTGAAGCTTTCTTT. Its protein product is CASSEESGVGIEAFF.

The chain employs TRBV27 and TRBJ2-3; TRBD2 matches 7 bases. After removal of 2 bases from V and 3 bases from J, the junction contained 14 bases not matched to a gene. The CDR3 spans 18 residues. Per the germline V gene, CDR1 is MNHEY and CDR2 is SMNVEV (reference sequence). CDR3 coding DNA: TGTGCCAGCAGTTTAATTTCTCTGGGGGAGGGCCGTACAGATACGCAGTATTTT. This encodes CASSLISLGEGRTDTQYF.

The chain employs TRBV10-1 and TRBJ2-1; weak D call: TRBD2 (6 bases). From germline, CDR1 is WNHNN and CDR2 SYGVQD (reference sequence). This CDR3 region has 16 residues. With 4 bases removed from V and 4 bases from J, the gap between germline ends came to 17 bases. CDR3 in amino acids: CASSAGTSEFYNEQFF. The CDR3 DNA reads as TGCGCCAGCAGTGCCGGGACTTCGGAGTTTTACAATGAGCAGTTCTTC.

This chain joins TRBV13 and TRBJ2-1, with 7 bases fitting TRBD2. The length of the CDR3 is 16 residues. V lost 1 base to trimming and J lost 0 bases; unmatched junction nucleotides: 3. Germline V gene sequence: CDR1 PRHDT, CDR2 FYEKMQ (reference sequence). This CDR3 is CASSLDRTSSYNEQFF. In nucleotides, the CDR3 is TGTGCCAGCAGCTTAGATCGGACTAGCTCCTACAATGAGCAGTTCTTC.

This chain uses TRBV25-1 with TRBJ2-7; the match to TRBD1 covers 7 bases. Germline V CDR1 and CDR2: MGHDK, SYGVNS. Trimming cost V 4 bases and J 2 bases; bases outside gene matches: 2. The CDR3 consists of 13 residues. The CDR3 protein is CASSVTGTYEQYF. Written as DNA, the CDR3 is TGTGCCAGCAGTGTGACAGGGACCTACGAGCAGTACTTC.

The rearrangement uses TRBV6-6 and TRBJ2-1; D might be TRBD2 (5 bases). CDR1 and CDR2 from the germline V gene are MNHNY and SVGAGI (reference sequence). V was clipped by 2 bases and J by 0 bases, with 11 bases between them. The CDR3 length is 16 residues. The CDR3 loop reads CASSYKTGVSYNEQFF. For the CDR3, the DNA is TGTGCCAGCAGTTACAAGACCGGGGTCTCCTACAATGAGCAGTTCTTC.

The chain carries TRBV9 and TRBJ2-3; 7 nucleotides align to TRBD2. CDR3 length: 15 residues. After removal of 3 bases from V and 9 bases from J, the junction contained 13 bases not matched to a gene. CDR1 and CDR2 from the germline V gene are SGDLS and YYNGEE. CDR3 coding DNA: TGTGCCAGCAGCGCAAGGGAGGGAGGGATTGACACGCAGTATTTT. Translated: CASSAREGGIDTQYF.

CDR3 region: CASSAGPGNTIYF. For the CDR3, the DNA is TGTGCCAGCAGCGCGGGTCCTGGAAACACCATATATTTT. V and J are TRBV2 and TRBJ1-3, with D unresolved. V was shortened by 6 bases and J by 2 bases, with 8 bases between the two germline ends. This CDR3 is built from 13 residues. Per the germline V gene, CDR1 is SNHLY and CDR2 is FYNNEI.

The rearrangement links TRBV25-1 to TRBJ2-5; TRBD2 might be the D (5 bases). This CDR3 contains 13 residues. Trimming left V 8 bases short and J 4 bases short, with 14 bases between. Germline CDR1 is MGHDK and CDR2 is SYGVNS. In DNA, the CDR3 is TGTGCCAGCGCCGGACTCAGAAGAGAGACCCAGTACTTC. Translation: CASAGLRRETQYF.

V and J are TRBV19 and TRBJ2-2, with 10 bases that match TRBD2. Trimming took 3 bases from V and 5 from J; bases not matched to a gene: 9. The CDR3 contains 17 residues. Germline V gene data show CDR1 as LNHDA and CDR2 as SQIVND (reference sequence). The CDR3: CASSILGLAGVTGELFF. The CDR3 DNA is TGTGCCAGTAGTATTCTCGGGCTAGCGGGAGTTACCGGGGAGCTGTTTTTT.

This clone is a singleton in its sample. V usage is TRBV9 and J usage is TRBJ2-5, with TRBD1 matching 9 bases. Germline CDR1 is SGDLS and CDR2 is YYNGEE. V was clipped by 0 bases and J by 2 bases; unmatched bases: 5. CDR3 length: 16 amino acids. This CDR3 reads CASSVGDRENQETQYF. The CDR3 DNA is TGTGCCAGCAGCGTAGGGGACAGGGAAAATCAAGAGACCCAGTACTTC.

V and J are TRBV5-1 and TRBJ2-6, with D possibly matching TRBD1 (5 bases). V was shortened by 0 bases and J by 0 bases, with 16 bases between the two germline ends. In germline, CDR1 is SGHRS, CDR2 YFSETQ. The CDR3 is 19 amino acids. CDR3 region: CASSLASTGLNSGANVLTF. The CDR3 nucleotides are TGCGCCAGCAGCTTGGCCTCAACAGGCTTAAACTCTGGGGCCAACGTCCTGACTTTC.

This clone turned up a few times. DNA for the CDR3: TGTGCCAGCTCCCCGGCGGGTGGCAATCAGCCCCAGCATTTT. This translates into CASSPAGGNQPQHF. This chain uses TRBV28 with TRBJ1-5, with D uncertain. The germline V gene encodes CDR1 MDHEN and CDR2 SYDVKM. V was cut by 8 bases and J by 2 bases, with 13 bases left in between. This CDR3 is 14 amino acids long.

In regard to this clone: At one end, the junction sequence differs from germline, possibly due to a read error. The rearrangement uses TRBV7-9 and TRBJ2-1; TRBD1 agrees at 9 bases. The CDR3 sequence is 13 residues long. In germline, CDR1 is SEHNR, CDR2 FQNEAQ (reference sequence). The CDR3 sequence: CSSSGTGLVEQFF. The CDR3, as DNA: TGTTCCAGCAGCGGGACAGGGCTTGTTGAGCAGTTCTTC. The whole variable domain, filled in from reference TRBV7-9 and TRBJ2-1, reads DTGVSQNPRHKITKRGQNVTFRCDPISEHNRLYWYRQTLGQGPEFLTYFQNEAQLEKSRLLSDRFSAERPKGSFSTLEIQRTEQGDSAMYLCSSSGTGLVEQFFGPGTRLTVL.

The chain uses TRBV6-1 and TRBJ1-5, with D tentatively TRBD1 (5 bases). Germline assignment: CDR1 MNHNS and CDR2 SASEGT. The CDR3 runs to 14 residues. V was cut by 5 bases and J by 5 bases, with 13 bases left in between. The DNA for the CDR3 is TGTGCCAGCAGTCAGATGGGCAGGGATCAGCCCCAGCATTTT. As protein: CASSQMGRDQPQHF.

CDR3 in amino acids: CASSLTLPGQLSSYNSPLHF. In nucleotides, the CDR3 is TGTGCCAGCAGTTTAACGCTCCCGGGACAGCTAAGCTCCTATAATTCACCCCTCCACTTT. The genes are TRBV28 and TRBJ1-6; 7 bases agree with TRBD1. The CDR3 runs 20 residues. With V trimmed by 2 bases and J by 0 bases, 13 bases remained unmatched. The germline gives CDR1 MDHEN, CDR2 SYDVKM.

The table lists this clone with a few counts. The V gene is TRBV29-1, the J gene TRBJ2-1; 9 bases match TRBD2. Looked up from germline, CDR1 is SQVTM and CDR2 is ANQGSEA. This CDR3 region has 14 residues. Germline trimming cut 6 bases from V and 8 bases from J; bases unmatched to any gene: 11. The DNA for the CDR3 is TGCAGCGTGATCGGGACTAGCCTACTCCATGAGCAGTTCTTC. This translates into CSVIGTSLLHEQFF.

The chain combines TRBV25-1 with TRBJ1-3; the match to TRBD1 covers 7 bases. This CDR3 region has 14 residues. The V gene end was trimmed by 3 bases and the J gene end by 3 bases; junction bases not matched to a gene: 2. Germline V gene sequence: CDR1 MGHDK, CDR2 SYGVNS. CDR3 in DNA: TGTGCCAGCAGTGAGGGGACAGTTGGAAACACCATATATTTT. Amino acids: CASSEGTVGNTIYF.